The sequence of this T cell receptor beta chain was determined in a study of cytomegalovirus exposure and HLA in healthy donors. Whole-study findings and limits: Clusters of TCRs from the first cohort tended to co-occur in the 120 or so validation repertoires (as a later analysis found). Reports indicated that the classifier achieved high specificity and sensitivity in diagnosing cytomegalovirus status.

The method was immunoSEQ multiplex PCR; TCRdb's version includes in-frame clones alone and lacks a portion of them. The sample lists roughly 260,000 clones, around nine tenths occurring once. The CDR3 consists of 12 residues. V lost 5 bases and J lost 4, with 11 bases in between. The germline CDR1 and CDR2 sequences are GTSNPN and SVGIG (reference sequence). Note on this clone: Its antigen remains unidentified.

Sequencing was carried out using PBMCs. This TCR was sampled from a man aged 18-30 years in good health and CMV-seronegative. The J gene is TRBJ1-1, the V gene TRBV30; D is ambiguous. The CDR3 loop reads CAWSIGGTEAFF. The DNA for the CDR3 is TGTGCCTGGTCGATTGGAGGCACTGAAGCTTTCTTT.